This T cell receptor (beta chain) was captured by sequencing in a study of T cell repertoires in cytomegalovirus infection (dated by TCRdb to the late 2010s). With regard to the full study: Recently identified HLA-C-restricted CMV epitopes, whose presentation resists viral immunomodulation, were targeted by peptide stimulations together with well-studied HLA-B-restricted epitopes. Donor HLA type was relevant to the analysis, as public TCR beta signatures indicated carriage of CMV infection together with the matching HLA type.

The treatment or condition label for this specimen denotes: in vitro stimulation with specific CMV peptide epitopes to enrich CMV-specific T cells. For sequencing, an Illumina HiSeq 1500 was employed. TCRdb ran its own pipeline on the public reads, namely fastp trimming at Q25 and MiXCR clone calling, and kept in-frame beta chains. Every CDR3 protein is listed once, alongside the most common genes and DNA of its rows. The sample table contains 800,000 to 950,000 distinct CDR3 sequences; only one count was recorded for approximately 32% of them. Jointly, the top ten make up around 12% of the sample. The germline V gene (reference sequence) supplies CDR1 MNHEY and CDR2 SMNVEV. Trimming removed 0 bases from V and 0 bases from J; the gene matches leave 21 bases unexplained. From its cysteine to its phenylalanine, the CDR3 spans 22 amino acids. Kept here is only the CDR3 DNA, which spans 66 bases and is read in frame from base 1.

Here is what the overall study found, with its caveats: The ex vivo response was dominated by HLA-C-restricted CMV-specific TCR beta clonotypes, which also provided the single most frequent clonotype in two of eight donors. In both this cohort and an independent roughly 400-donor cohort, the cumulative frequency of public TCR beta family members distinguished carriers of CMV infection plus the relevant HLA type.

The table lists this clonotype with a count of one. The specificity of this receptor is unknown. No per-base quality is available; no much larger clone lies one base away. One read amounts to weak evidence. This receptor was identified in a human donor in good health (CMV status not recorded). Some clones in this sample may be carry-over from other donors' samples. The sequencing used cultured CD8+ T cells from PBMCs, collected from culture after CMV antigen stimulation. The V gene is TRBV27 and the J gene is TRBJ2-3; 7 bases in the junction line up with TRBD2. The CDR3 reads CASSLSFARHGGGGLSTDTQYF. The DNA is TGTGCCAGCAGTTTATCGTTTGCGCGTCATGGGGGGGGGGGACTCAGCACAGATACGCAGTATTTT.